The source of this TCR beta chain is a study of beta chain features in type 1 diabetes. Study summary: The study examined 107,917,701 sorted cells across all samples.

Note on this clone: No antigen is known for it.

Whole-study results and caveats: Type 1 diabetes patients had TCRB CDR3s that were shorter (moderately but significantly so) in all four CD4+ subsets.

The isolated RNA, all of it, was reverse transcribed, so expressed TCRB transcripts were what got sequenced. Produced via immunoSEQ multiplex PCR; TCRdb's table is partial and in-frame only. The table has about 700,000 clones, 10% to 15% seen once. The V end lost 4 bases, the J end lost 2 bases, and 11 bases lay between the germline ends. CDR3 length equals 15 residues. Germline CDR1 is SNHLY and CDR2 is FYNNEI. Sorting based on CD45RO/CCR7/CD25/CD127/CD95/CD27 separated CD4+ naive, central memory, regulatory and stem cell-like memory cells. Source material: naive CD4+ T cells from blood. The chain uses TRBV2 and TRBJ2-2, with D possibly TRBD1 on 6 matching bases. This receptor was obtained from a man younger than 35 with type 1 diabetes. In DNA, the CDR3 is TGTGCCAGCAGTGTAGGCAGGGGAAACACCGGGGAGCTGTTTTTT. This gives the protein CASSVGRGNTGELFF. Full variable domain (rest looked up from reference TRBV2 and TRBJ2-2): EPEVTQTPSHQVTQMGQEVILRCVPISNHLYFYWYRQILGQKVEFLVSFYNNEISEKSEIFDDQFSVERPDGSNFTLKIRSTKLEDSAMYFCASSVGRGNTGELFFGEGSRLTVL.